This T cell receptor beta chain was retrieved from a study of blood T cell repertoires in COVID-19. Profiling relied on immunoSEQ multiplex PCR, and the TCRdb table lists in-frame clones only, not all of them. The repertoire holds about 130,000 clones, with approximately 81% as singletons. Germline V gene data show CDR1 as SGHRS and CDR2 as YFSETQ. V dropped 3 bases and J dropped 4; count of bases not matched to a gene: 10. CDR3 size: 18 residues. This clone has only one observation. What was sequenced was peripheral blood. J is TRBJ2-6 and V is TRBV5-1, with 10 bases fitting TRBD1. This clonotype was obtained from a woman aged 25 to 39 who had recovered from COVID-19. CDR3 nucleotides: TGCGCCAGCAGCTGGCCCTCAGACAGGGGGCAAGGGGCCAACGTCCTGACTTTC. This translates into CASSWPSDRGQGANVLTF.